This TCR beta chain was identified in a study of cytomegalovirus exposure and HLA in healthy donors. This CDR3 spans 13 amino acids. Germline CDR1 reads SQVTM; CDR2 reads ANQGSEA. PCR amplification relied on 60 Vbeta primers (plus 13 Jbeta primers). Here immunoSEQ multiplex PCR was the method, and the copy in TCRdb shows in-frame clones only, minus some. This listing includes around 120,000 clones. The rearrangement joins TRBV29-1 to TRBJ2-5; 10 nucleotides agree with TRBD1. The last part of the DNA fits TRBJ2-7 better; the J call may be wrong. What was sequenced was PBMCs. The TCR sequence derives from a man in his late teens or twenties in good health and CMV-seronegative. The CDR3 region is CSVDKGTGVEQYF. The CDR3 nucleotides are TGCAGCGTTGACAAGGGGACAGGGGTCGAGCAGTACTTC.